The 27 T cell receptor beta chains in this list originate from one sample, sequenced in a study of blood T cell repertoires in COVID-19. The data were produced by immunoSEQ multiplex PCR, yet TCRdb's version contains in-frame clones alone and is incomplete. The sample carries fewer than 250,000 clones, about four fifths recorded once. Sequencing was performed on PBMCs or T cells enriched from blood (not recorded which). These receptors originate from a man aged 55 to 70 who had recovered from COVID-19.

Written as DNA, the CDR3 is TGTGCCAGCAGTGAGGACAGGGGCAATCAGCCCCAGCATTTT. It yields the protein CASSEDRGNQPQHF. The chain recombines TRBV2 with TRBJ1-5; 8 bases line up with TRBD1. The CDR3 is 14 amino acids. Losses at the gene ends were 3 bases for V and 2 bases for J; bases not matched to a gene: 0. Germline CDR1 and CDR2: SNHLY and FYNNEI.

This sequence joins TRBV11-2 and TRBJ2-4; 14 bases are shared with TRBD2. CDR1 and CDR2 (germline): SGHAT, FQNNGV. The CDR3 totals 18 residues. V trimming: 1 base; J trimming: 2 bases; junction bases outside the gene matches: 4. In DNA, the CDR3 is TGTGCCAGCAGCTTAGGGACTAGCGGGGGGAGGACCAAAAACATTCAGTACTTC. This gives the protein CASSLGTSGGRTKNIQYF.

This clone showed up just a few times. The chain carries TRBV2 and TRBJ1-6; no clear D gene. This CDR3 is built from 13 residues. V lost 5 bases and J lost 14, with 16 bases in between. CDR1 is SNHLY, CDR2 FYNNEI, per germline. As DNA, the CDR3 is TGTGCCAGCAGTCCTCGCGGAGCGCTGACCCTCCACTTT. Translated: CASSPRGALTLHF.

The J gene is TRBJ1-5, the V gene TRBV6-5, with 8 bases fitting TRBD1. The V gene end was trimmed by 5 bases and the J gene end by 4 bases; junction bases not matched to a gene: 4. Per germline, CDR1 MNHEY and CDR2 SVGAGI. The CDR3 length is 14 residues. The DNA for the CDR3 is TGTGCCAGCAGTACCGGACAGGGTAATCAGCCCCAGCATTTT. The encoded protein is CASSTGQGNQPQHF.

This clone was observed a handful of times. The DNA of the CDR3 is TGTGCCAGCAGTGGCCCCAGGGCGACTAATGAAAAACTGTTTTTT. This codes for CASSGPRATNEKLFF. This chain links TRBV2 with TRBJ1-4, with D perhaps TRBD1 (5 bases). Trimming removed 4 bases at V and 2 bases at J, with 11 bases between. Looked up from germline, CDR1 is SNHLY and CDR2 is FYNNEI. The CDR3 is made up of 15 amino acids.

The rearrangement joins TRBV4-1 to TRBJ2-5; D is possibly TRBD2 (5 bases). This CDR3 spans 14 amino acids. V was shortened by 2 bases and J by 5 bases, with 12 bases between the two germline ends. Germline V gene sequence: CDR1 MGHRA, CDR2 YSYEKL. The chain's CDR3 is CASSQPDLYETQYF. The CDR3 region has the DNA TGCGCCAGCAGCCAACCGGACTTATATGAGACCCAGTACTTC.

This chain connects TRBV2 to TRBJ1-6; 7 bases agree with TRBD1. V dropped 6 bases and J dropped 3; count of bases not matched to a gene: 2. Germline CDR1 reads SNHLY; CDR2 reads FYNNEI. This CDR3 contains 14 residues. CDR3: CASRGTDYNSPLHF. For the CDR3, the DNA is TGTGCCAGCAGGGGGACAGACTATAATTCACCCCTCCACTTT. The variable domain in full, completed from reference TRBV2 and TRBJ1-6, reads EPEVTQTPSHQVTQMGQEVILRCVPISNHLYFYWYRQILGQKVEFLVSFYNNEISEKSEIFDDQFSVERPDGSNFTLKIRSTKLEDSAMYFCASRGTDYNSPLHFGNGTRLTVT.

The chain has TRBV5-1 and TRBJ1-1; 7 bases align to TRBD1. V was pared by 4 bases and J by 2 bases, with 5 bases of the junction left unmatched. CDR3 length: 14 residues. Per germline, CDR1 SGHRS and CDR2 YFSETQ. DNA of the CDR3: TGCGCCAGCAGCGTTGACAGGGCTAACACTGAAGCTTTCTTT. It codes for CASSVDRANTEAFF.

The V gene is TRBV19, the J gene TRBJ1-5; the D is unclear. The CDR3 runs 16 residues. V was shortened by 3 bases and J by 0 bases, with 12 bases between the two germline ends. Germline V gives CDR1 LNHDA, CDR2 SQIVND (reference sequence). CDR3 protein: CASSIFAGFSNQPQHF. For the CDR3, the DNA is TGTGCCAGTAGTATTTTCGCAGGATTTAGCAATCAGCCCCAGCATTTT.

This rearrangement joins TRBV5-1 to TRBJ2-5; 9 nucleotides agree with TRBD1. Germline assignment: CDR1 SGHRS and CDR2 YFSETQ. V shed 4 bases and J 5 bases; nucleotides not matched to a gene: 15. This CDR3 spans 17 amino acids. The CDR3 protein is CASSTDPLGTGTETQYF. The CDR3, as DNA: TGCGCCAGCAGCACCGACCCCCTGGGGACAGGGACGGAGACCCAGTACTTC.

Only one count was recorded for this clone. The rearrangement joins TRBV5-6 to TRBJ2-3; D remains ambiguous. V shed 2 bases and J shed 8 bases, with 15 bases lying between them. The germline V gene encodes CDR1 SGHDT and CDR2 YYEEEE. The length of the CDR3 is 14 residues. CDR3 sequence (DNA): TGTGCCAGCAGCTTTGACACGACCTTAGGTACGCAGTATTTT. This sequence encodes CASSFDTTLGTQYF.

This chain joins TRBV15 and TRBJ2-2, with 7 bases aligning to TRBD2. V lost 6 bases and J lost 2; bases outside the gene matches: 3. Germline CDR1 LNHNV, CDR2 YYDKDF (reference sequence). CDR3 length: 14 amino acids. CDR3: CATRASGNTGELFF. CDR3 in DNA: TGTGCCACCAGGGCTAGCGGAAACACCGGGGAGCTGTTTTTT.

DNA for the CDR3: TGTGCCAGCAGCAAAGACGGGAGCAATCAGCCCCAGCATTTT. Residues: CASSKDGSNQPQHF. The V and J genes are TRBV21-1 and TRBJ1-5. TRBV21-1 is reported as a pseudogene. CDR3 size: 14 residues.

In its sample, this clone was seen a few times. The chain joins TRBV4-2 to TRBJ2-2; 10 nucleotides line up with TRBD1. The germline V gene has CDR1 LGHNA and CDR2 YNFKEQ. This CDR3 spans 15 amino acids. J was trimmed by 7 bases and V by 2 bases; bases with no gene match: 4. CDR3 sequence (DNA): TGTGCCAGCAGCCAAATGACAGGGGGCGACGGGGAGCTGTTTTTT. This encodes CASSQMTGGDGELFF.

The chain is built from TRBV18 and TRBJ1-1; tentative D call: TRBD1 (6 bases). Deletions cut 3 bases from V and 1 base from J, with 15 bases between. This CDR3 comprises 16 residues. Germline-derived CDR1 and CDR2 are KGHSH and LQKENI. CDR3 region: CASSPTYMTGNTEAFF. CDR3 nucleotide sequence: TGTGCCAGCTCACCTACCTACATGACAGGGAACACTGAAGCTTTCTTT. The full variable domain, with the rest looked up from reference TRBV18 and TRBJ1-1, is NAGVMQNPRHLVRRRGQEARLRCSPMKGHSHVYWYRQLPEEGLKFMVYLQKENIIDESGMPKERFSAEFPKEGPSILRIQQVVRGDSAAYFCASSPTYMTGNTEAFFGQGTRLTVV.

V and J are TRBV7-8 and TRBJ1-2, with 7 bases identical to TRBD1. V trimming: 5 bases; J trimming: 6 bases; junction bases outside the gene matches: 9. The CDR3 spans 14 residues. Germline V gene sequence: CDR1 SGHVS, CDR2 FQNEAQ. CDR3 sequence (DNA): TGTGCCAGCAGCCCCGGACAGGAGGGAAATGGCTACACCTTC. It codes for CASSPGQEGNGYTF.

The chain carries TRBV24-1 and TRBJ1-2; tentatively, D is TRBD1 (5 bases). Germline V gene lookup returns CDR1 KGHDR and CDR2 SFDVKD. V lost 5 bases and J lost 7, with 7 bases in between. The CDR3 has 11 amino acids. The CDR3 here is CATSGGFGYTF. DNA for the CDR3: TGTGCCACCAGTGGGGGCTTTGGCTACACCTTC.

This chain joins TRBV20-1 and TRBJ2-7, with D tentatively TRBD1 or TRBD2 (6 bases each). V shed 3 bases and J shed 5 bases, with 23 bases lying between them. The germline gives CDR1 DFQATT, CDR2 SNEGSKA (reference sequence). The CDR3 has 16 residues. As DNA, the CDR3 is TGCAGTGCTAGTGGGGGGCGGCCTCTGGCCCGTGACGAGCAGTACTTC. It specifies CSASGGRPLARDEQYF.

The rearrangement joins TRBV11-3 to TRBJ2-7; 8 bases fit TRBD1. The germline gives CDR1 SGHNT, CDR2 YENEEA. The junction had 4 bases not matched to a gene; V was cut back by 5 bases and J by 4 bases. The CDR3 runs to 13 residues. This CDR3 is CASSVGQAYEQYF. DNA for the CDR3: TGTGCCAGCAGCGTGGGACAGGCGTACGAGCAGTACTTC.

V gene TRBV6-5 combines with J gene TRBJ2-1, with D possibly being TRBD2 (6 bases). CDR3 length equals 12 residues. The germline CDR1 and CDR2 sequences are MNHEY and SVGAGI. The V and J ends lost 6 bases and 9 bases respectively, with 12 bases between them. CDR3 in DNA: TGTGCCAGCAGCAGGGACTTCACTGAGCAGTTCTTC. This codes for CASSRDFTEQFF.

The J gene is TRBJ1-2, the V gene TRBV6-6; the match to TRBD1 covers 8 bases. With 0 bases clipped from V and 8 bases from J, the junction kept 8 bases outside the gene matches. CDR1 is MNHNY and CDR2 is SVGAGI in the germline V gene (reference sequence). The CDR3 contains 15 residues. This chain's CDR3 is CASSYSTTGGVGYTF. The CDR3 DNA sequence: TGTGCCAGCAGTTACTCGACTACAGGGGGTGTGGGCTACACCTTC.

The chain has TRBV14 and TRBJ1-2; D unclear. Germline CDR1 SGHDN, CDR2 FVKESK. Trimming pared 5 bases from V and 7 bases from J, leaving 17 bases between. The CDR3 covers 14 residues. The CDR3 protein is CASSATQHGFGYTF. CDR3 nucleotide sequence: TGTGCCAGCAGCGCTACCCAACACGGGTTTGGCTACACCTTC.

The chain joins TRBV19 to TRBJ2-5, with 10 bases matching TRBD1. After removal of 1 base from V and 5 bases from J, the junction contained 13 bases not matched to a gene. The CDR3 covers 18 residues. CDR1 and CDR2 (germline): LNHDA, SQIVND (reference sequence). The CDR3 nucleotides are TGTGCCAGTAGTATAGGTAGTTGGGGACAGGGGCATCGGGAGACCCAGTACTTC. Translated: CASSIGSWGQGHRETQYF. The full variable domain, completed using reference TRBV19 and TRBJ2-5, is DGGITQSPKYLFRKEGQNVTLSCEQNLNHDAMYWYRQDPGQGLRLIYYSQIVNDFQKGDIAEGYSVSREKKESFPLTVTSAQKNPTAFYLCASSIGSWGQGHRETQYFGPGTRLLVL.

The V gene is TRBV4-2, the J gene TRBJ1-1; 9 positions match TRBD1. Germline V gene lookup returns CDR1 LGHNA and CDR2 YNFKEQ. The CDR3 loop spans 17 amino acids. The V segment lost 6 bases and the J segment 1 base; nucleotides outside the gene matches: 12. This CDR3 reads CASSPGQGPAANTEAFF. CDR3 nucleotides: TGTGCCAGCAGTCCGGGACAGGGCCCCGCCGCGAACACTGAAGCTTTCTTT.

This clone was seen a single time. The chain combines TRBV7-2 with TRBJ1-1, with D perhaps TRBD1 (6 bases). The CDR3 has 14 amino acids. V was clipped by 2 bases and J by 3 bases, with 10 bases between them. In germline, CDR1 is SGHTA, CDR2 FQGNSA. CDR3 residues: CASSLQGRDTEAFF. CDR3 DNA sequence: TGTGCCAGCAGCTTACAGGGGAGGGACACTGAAGCTTTCTTT.

The chain joins TRBV12-2 to TRBJ1-2; the table's TRBD1 call for D was not verified on the DNA. TRBV12-2 is annotated as a pseudogene. The CDR3 is 16 residues long. The CDR3 DNA sequence: TGTGCAAGTCGCTTAGATAGGCAGGGGAATGACTATGGCTACACCTTC. Translating it yields CASRLDRQGNDYGYTF.

The V call is TRBV19, the J call TRBJ1-4, with D perhaps TRBD1 (5 bases). Germline CDR1 LNHDA, CDR2 SQIVND (reference sequence). V lost 5 bases, J lost 6 bases, and 7 bases lay in between. The CDR3 has 12 amino acids. The DNA for the CDR3 is TGTGCCAGTAGTCAACAGGATGAAAAACTGTTTTTT. It yields the protein CASSQQDEKLFF.